These T cell receptor beta chains were read from a single sample in a study of control samples from healthy donors and cancer patients. Some clones are missing from TCRdb's copy, which holds only in-frame ones; the method was immunoSEQ multiplex PCR. The table has 150,000 or so clones, approximately 94% seen once. Sequenced: blood. The receptors shown here come from a woman in her forties in good health. CDR3s include the opening cysteine and the closing phenylalanine or tryptophan. Each record gives: J gene, D gene, V gene, clone size, CDR3 protein, CDR3 DNA. D genes are given only for firm matches. Size values are once, few and many counts, or a class for expanded clones, and some rows have none.

>TRBJ1-5|-|TRBV27|-
CASSPDSPYQPQHF
TGTGCCAGCAGTCCCGACAGCCCGTATCAGCCCCAGCATTTT
>TRBJ1-2|-|TRBV4-3|-
CASSQDKAARYYGYTF
TGCGCCAGCAGCCAAGACAAGGCAGCTCGGTACTATGGCTACACCTTC
>TRBJ1-4|-|TRBV3-1/TRBV3-2|-
CASSLPEDATNEKLFF
TGTGCCAGCAGCCTGCCAGAGGATGCAACTAATGAAAAACTGTTTTTT
>TRBJ2-1|-|TRBV12-5|-
CASGSSLYNEQFF
TGTGCTAGTGGTTCCTCATTATACAATGAGCAGTTCTTC
>TRBJ1-2|-|TRBV10-3|-
CAISESRGHGYTF
TGTGCCATCAGTGAGTCCCGCGGGCATGGCTACACCTTC
>TRBJ1-1|-|TRBV5-1|-
CASSFAENTEAFF
TGCGCCAGCAGCTTCGCCGAGAACACTGAAGCTTTCTTT
>TRBJ1-1|TRBD1|TRBV29-1|-
CSAFVDRGTEAFF
TGCAGCGCCTTCGTCGACAGGGGGACTGAAGCTTTCTTT
>TRBJ2-7|TRBD2|TRBV4-1|-
CASSLAGVPYEQYF
TGCGCCAGCAGCTTAGCGGGAGTTCCCTACGAGCAGTACTTC
>TRBJ2-5|-|TRBV12-5|-
CASGSGAPETQYF
TGTGCTAGTGGCTCGGGGGCGCCGGAGACCCAGTACTTC
>TRBJ2-1|TRBD2|TRBV9|once
CASSGGREATTNEQFF
TGTGCCAGCAGCGGAGGCCGGGAGGCCACTACCAATGAGCAGTTCTTC
>TRBJ1-1|-|TRBV6-4|-
CASSPTSRGTSGTEAFF
TGTGCCAGCAGCCCAACCTCTAGAGGGACGTCAGGGACTGAAGCTTTCTTT
>TRBJ2-1|TRBD2|TRBV19|-
CASSALAGANNEQFF
TGTGCCAGTAGTGCACTAGCGGGGGCCAACAATGAGCAGTTCTTC
>TRBJ1-2|-|TRBV4-1|-
CASSHEIGGYTF
TGCGCCAGCAGCCATGAAATAGGCGGCTACACCTTC
>TRBJ1-1|-|TRBV6-5|-
CASSYVQGRDDTEAFF
TGTGCCAGCAGTTACGTCCAGGGCCGAGATGACACTGAAGCTTTCTTT
>TRBJ1-1|TRBD1|TRBV7-3|-
CASSLKGQGSSTEAFF
TGTGCCAGCAGCTTAAAGGGACAGGGGTCGAGCACTGAAGCTTTCTTT